Below, one TCR beta chain is given with its context. The CDR3 loop spans 17 amino acids. The junction had 13 bases not matched to a gene; V was cut back by 1 base and J by 5 bases. Per germline, CDR1 SEHNR and CDR2 FQNEAQ (reference sequence). Some clones are missing from TCRdb's copy, which holds only in-frame ones; the method was immunoSEQ multiplex PCR. The table lists under 55,000 clones, roughly 92% of them singletons. This sample was taken from a study of T cell changes during pregnancy in multiple sclerosis. This clonotype originated in a female donor with multiple sclerosis, enrolled in a pregnancy study. The J gene is TRBJ2-7, the V gene TRBV7-9; TRBD1 aligns across 8 bases. The sample in question was CD4+ T cells from peripheral blood mononuclear cells, obtained before pregnancy. CDR3 DNA: TGTGCCAGCAGCTTAGATACCTTGGACAGGGTCGAGCACGAGCAGTACTTC. It specifies CASSLDTLDRVEHEQYF. The full variable domain, in which reference TRBV7-9 and TRBJ2-7 provide the parts outside the CDR3, is DTGVSQNPRHKITKRGQNVTFRCDPISEHNRLYWYRQTLGQGPEFLTYFQNEAQLEKSRLLSDRFSAERPKGSFSTLEIQRTEQGDSAMYLCASSLDTLDRVEHEQYFGPGTRLTVT.